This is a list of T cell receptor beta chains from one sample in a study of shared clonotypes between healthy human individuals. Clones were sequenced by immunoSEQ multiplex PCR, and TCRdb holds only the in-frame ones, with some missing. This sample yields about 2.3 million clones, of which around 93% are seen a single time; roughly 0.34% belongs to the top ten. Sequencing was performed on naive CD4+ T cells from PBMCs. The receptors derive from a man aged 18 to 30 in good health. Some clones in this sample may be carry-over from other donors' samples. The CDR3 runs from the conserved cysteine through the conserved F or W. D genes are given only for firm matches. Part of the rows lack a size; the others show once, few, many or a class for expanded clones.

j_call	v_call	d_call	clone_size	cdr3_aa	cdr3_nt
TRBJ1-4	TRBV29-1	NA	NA	CSVRAGIATNEKLFF	TGCAGCGTTCGGGCAGGCATTGCAACTAATGAAAAACTGTTTTTT
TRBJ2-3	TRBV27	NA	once	CASSYRGSTQYF	TGTGCCAGCAGTTATAGGGGGAGTACGCAGTATTTT
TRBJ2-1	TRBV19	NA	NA	CASQNRPGSYYNEQFF	TGTGCCAGCCAAAACCGCCCAGGGAGTTACTACAATGAGCAGTTCTTC
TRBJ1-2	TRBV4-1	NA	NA	CASSQVGGARGYTF	TGCGCCAGCAGCCAAGTGGGGGGGGCGCGGGGCTACACCTTC
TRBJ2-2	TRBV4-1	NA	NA	CASSHARDGRKTGELFF	TGCGCCAGCAGCCATGCCAGGGATGGGCGGAAGACCGGGGAGCTGTTTTTT
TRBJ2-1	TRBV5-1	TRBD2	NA	CASSLDPLAGGSDEQFF	TGCGCCAGCAGCTTGGATCCTCTAGCGGGAGGGTCGGATGAGCAGTTCTTC
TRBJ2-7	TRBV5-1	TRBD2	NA	CASSSTLRASGRLDSYEQYF	TGCGCCAGCAGCTCAACGTTGCGGGCTAGCGGGAGGCTAGACTCCTACGAGCAGTACTTC
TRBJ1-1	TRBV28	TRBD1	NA	CASSFDRGRTEAFF	TGTGCCAGCAGTTTTGACAGGGGGCGAACTGAAGCTTTCTTT
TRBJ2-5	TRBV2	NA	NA	CASSYRRKETQYF	TGTGCCAGCAGTTACAGGAGAAAAGAGACCCAGTACTTC
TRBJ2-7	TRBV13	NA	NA	CASSPGPGQHYEQYF	TGTGCCAGCAGCCCAGGACCGGGCCAGCATTACGAGCAGTACTTC
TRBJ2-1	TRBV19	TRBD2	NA	CASSRSGGPYNEQFF	TGTGCCAGTAGTCGGTCGGGAGGCCCCTACAATGAGCAGTTCTTC
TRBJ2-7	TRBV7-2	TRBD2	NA	CASRPPGLDYEQYF	TGTGCCAGCCGCCCACCGGGACTAGACTACGAGCAGTACTTC
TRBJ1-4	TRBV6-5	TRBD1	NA	CASTQQGSGEKLFF	TGTGCCAGTACCCAACAGGGGTCGGGGGAAAAACTGTTTTTT
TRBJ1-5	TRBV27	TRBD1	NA	CASSPTGRNQPQHF	TGTGCCAGCAGTCCGACAGGGAGGAATCAGCCCCAGCATTTT
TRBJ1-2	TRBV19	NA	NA	CASRWTHYGYTF	TGTGCCAGTAGGTGGACACACTATGGCTACACCTTC
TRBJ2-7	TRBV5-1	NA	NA	CASRGPADEQYF	TGCGCCAGCAGGGGGCCAGCCGACGAGCAGTACTTC
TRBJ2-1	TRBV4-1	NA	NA	CASRLTGNSYNEQFF	TGCGCCAGCAGGCTAACAGGGAACTCCTACAATGAGCAGTTCTTC
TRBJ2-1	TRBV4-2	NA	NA	CASSQVSGAPGIYEQFF	TGTGCCAGCAGCCAAGTATCTGGAGCCCCGGGAATCTATGAGCAGTTCTTC
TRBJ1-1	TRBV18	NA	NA	CASSPPPGNTEAFF	TGTGCCAGCTCACCACCCCCGGGGAACACTGAAGCTTTCTTT
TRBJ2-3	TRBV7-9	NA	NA	CASPSLGVLSTDTQYF	TGTGCCAGCCCATCCCTAGGCGTCCTTAGCACAGATACGCAGTATTTT
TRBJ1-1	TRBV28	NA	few	CASRPPTLVTEAFF	TGTGCCAGCAGGCCACCTACTCTGGTAACTGAAGCTTTCTTT
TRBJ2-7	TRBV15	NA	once	CATSRDLLGVAEQYF	TGTGCCACCAGCAGAGATCTTCTGGGGGTGGCCGAGCAGTACTTC
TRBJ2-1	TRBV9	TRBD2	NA	CASSVMGLGDAEQFF	TGTGCCAGCAGCGTAATGGGACTAGGGGACGCTGAGCAGTTCTTC
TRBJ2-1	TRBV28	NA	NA	CASSLLSLSNEQFF	TGTGCCAGCAGTTTACTGAGTTTATCTAATGAGCAGTTCTTC
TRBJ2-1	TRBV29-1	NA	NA	CSVYSGRELDEQFF	TGCAGCGTTTACAGCGGGCGCGAGTTAGATGAGCAGTTCTTC
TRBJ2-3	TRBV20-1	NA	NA	CSAVRADTQYF	TGCAGTGCTGTCCGCGCAGATACGCAGTATTTT
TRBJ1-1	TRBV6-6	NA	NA	CASSSRGAGGTEAFF	TGTGCCAGCAGTTCCCGGGGAGCCGGGGGTACTGAAGCTTTCTTT
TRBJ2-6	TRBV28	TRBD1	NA	CASSPGTGGGANVLTF	TGTGCCAGCAGCCCCGGGACAGGGGGCGGGGCCAACGTCCTGACTTTC
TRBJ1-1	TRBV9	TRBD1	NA	CASTPRQGALPQNTEAFF	TGTGCCAGCACCCCGAGACAGGGGGCCCTCCCCCAGAACACTGAAGCTTTCTTT
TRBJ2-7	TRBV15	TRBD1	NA	CATSRVGQGQYEQYF	TGTGCCACCAGCAGAGTTGGACAGGGTCAATACGAGCAGTACTTC
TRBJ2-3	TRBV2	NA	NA	CASIRNSWGTDTQYF	TGTGCCAGCATCAGGAACAGCTGGGGGACAGATACGCAGTATTTT
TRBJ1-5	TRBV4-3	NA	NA	CASSQEKGPGQPQHF	TGCGCCAGCAGCCAAGAAAAGGGTCCAGGACAGCCCCAGCATTTT